These T cell receptor beta chains were read from a single sample in a study of T cell changes during pregnancy in multiple sclerosis. TCRdb's copy holds only in-frame clones and misses some; the assay was immunoSEQ multiplex PCR. Altogether approximately 32,000 clones are present, about nine tenths being singletons, with the ten largest covering about 4.8%. The starting material was CD8+ T cells from peripheral blood mononuclear cells, obtained in the first trimester of pregnancy. These receptors originate from a female donor with multiple sclerosis, enrolled in a pregnancy study. Each CDR3 is given with its conserved first and last residue. A D gene is named only where the DNA matches it firmly. A row's size may be missing; if present it is once, few, many or a size class.

V,D,J,size,CDR3,DNA
TRBV27,TRBD1,TRBJ2-7,-,CASSPGTGGWEQYF,TGTGCCAGCAGTCCCGGGACAGGGGGGTGGGAGCAGTACTTC
TRBV30,TRBD2,TRBJ2-7,-,CAPQRGTYEQYF,TGTGCCCCACAGCGGGGTACCTACGAGCAGTACTTC
TRBV27,-,TRBJ1-3,-,CASHGDSGNTIYF,TGTGCCAGCCACGGGGACTCTGGAAACACCATATATTTT
TRBV5-1,-,TRBJ2-1,once,CASSLEGGVGDEQFF,TGCGCCAGCAGCTTGGAGGGGGGGGTCGGTGATGAGCAGTTCTTC
TRBV4-2,-,TRBJ1-5,-,CASSQEWASVGQVNSHINPQHF,TGTGCCAGCAGCCAAGAATGGGCGTCCGTTGGTCAGGTAAACAGTCACATCAACCCCCAGCATTTT
TRBV29-1,TRBD1,TRBJ1-2,-,CSVEDAGQGREYGYTF,TGCAGCGTTGAAGATGCAGGACAGGGGCGTGAATATGGCTACACCTTC
TRBV19,-,TRBJ2-7,-,CASSILPYEQYF,TGTGCCAGTAGTATACTCCCCTACGAGCAGTACTTC
TRBV21-1,-,TRBJ2-7,-,CASSKGGLAQLPYEQYF,TGTGCCAGCAGCAAAGGTGGACTAGCGCAATTACCCTACGAGCAGTACTTC
TRBV5-1,TRBD2,TRBJ2-7,-,CASSFGGNLNEQYF,TGCGCCAGCAGCTTCGGGGGGAACCTCAACGAGCAGTACTTC
TRBV2,-,TRBJ2-1,-,CASSYALYNEQFF,TGTGCCAGCAGCTATGCCCTTTACAATGAGCAGTTCTTC
TRBV11-2,-,TRBJ2-1,-,CASSAREGYNEQFF,TGTGCCAGCAGCGCCAGAGAGGGTTACAATGAGCAGTTCTTC
TRBV7-9,-,TRBJ1-1,-,CASSLSRWSVHTEAFF,TGTGCCAGCAGCTTAAGTCGCTGGTCGGTGCACACTGAAGCTTTCTTT
TRBV7-6,TRBD1,TRBJ2-3,-,CASRGQGPWEAQYF,TGTGCCAGCAGGGGACAGGGACCTTGGGAGGCGCAGTATTTT
TRBV5-8,TRBD1,TRBJ2-7,-,CASSLGTGKGYYEQYF,TGTGCCAGCAGCTTGGGGACAGGGAAAGGCTACTACGAGCAGTACTTC
TRBV4-3,-,TRBJ2-7,-,CASSQGRFYEQYF,TGCGCCAGCAGCCAAGGGAGGTTTTACGAGCAGTACTTC
TRBV6-6,TRBD2,TRBJ2-1,-,CASSYSGLAGGHEQFF,TGTGCCAGCAGTTACTCTGGACTAGCGGGAGGTCATGAGCAGTTCTTC
TRBV6-1,-,TRBJ2-7,-,CASCSLQTYEQYF,TGTGCCAGCTGCAGTCTCCAAACCTACGAGCAGTACTTC
TRBV7-9,TRBD1,TRBJ2-7,-,CASSLAAGTGNEQYF,TGTGCCAGCAGCTTAGCCGCCGGGACAGGGAACGAGCAGTACTTC
TRBV6-5,-,TRBJ2-2,-,CASRLAENTGELFF,TGTGCCAGCAGGCTGGCGGAGAACACCGGGGAGCTGTTTTTT
TRBV6-5,-,TRBJ1-1,-,CASSYDGETEAFF,TGTGCCAGCAGTTACGATGGGGAGACTGAAGCTTTCTTT
TRBV27,TRBD2,TRBJ2-7,once,CASSLPGGEQYF,TGTGCCAGCAGTTTGCCGGGGGGGGAGCAGTACTTC
TRBV7-3,-,TRBJ2-5,-,CASSSNPGQQETQYF,TGTGCCAGCAGCTCCAACCCGGGACAACAAGAGACCCAGTACTTC
TRBV19,TRBD2,TRBJ2-1,-,CASSIDLGGLAFGNEQFF,TGTGCCAGTAGTATAGATCTTGGCGGACTAGCGTTCGGCAATGAGCAGTTCTTC
TRBV5-1,TRBD1,TRBJ1-1,-,CASSVGQGNTEAFF,TGCGCCAGCAGCGTAGGACAGGGGAACACTGAAGCTTTCTTT
TRBV2,-,TRBJ1-2,few,CASSELAFYGYTF,TGTGCCAGCAGTGAATTAGCTTTCTATGGCTACACCTTC
TRBV4-1,TRBD1,TRBJ1-1,-,CASSQVDREGTEAFF,TGCGCCAGCAGCCAAGTGGACAGGGAAGGGACTGAAGCTTTCTTT
TRBV10-2,TRBD2,TRBJ2-1,-,CASTVLAGGRFAEQFF,TGCGCCAGCACCGTGCTAGCGGGAGGGAGGTTTGCTGAGCAGTTCTTC
TRBV28,-,TRBJ1-2,-,CASSPTAGVYGYTF,TGTGCCAGCAGTCCCACGGCAGGGGTGTATGGCTACACCTTC
TRBV5-4,TRBD1,TRBJ1-2,-,CASTLRQGDYGYTF,TGTGCCAGCACCCTCAGACAGGGAGACTATGGCTACACCTTC
TRBV6-1,TRBD2,TRBJ2-2,-,CASSGLAGANTGELFF,TGTGCCAGCAGTGGGCTAGCGGGGGCGAACACCGGGGAGCTGTTTTTT
TRBV7-9,TRBD1,TRBJ1-5,-,CASSPDRGRFQPQHF,TGTGCCAGCAGCCCAGACAGGGGGCGGTTTCAGCCCCAGCATTTT
TRBV4-3,-,TRBJ2-7,-,CASSQERTGSYEQYF,TGCGCCAGCAGCCAAGAAAGAACCGGGAGCTACGAGCAGTACTTC